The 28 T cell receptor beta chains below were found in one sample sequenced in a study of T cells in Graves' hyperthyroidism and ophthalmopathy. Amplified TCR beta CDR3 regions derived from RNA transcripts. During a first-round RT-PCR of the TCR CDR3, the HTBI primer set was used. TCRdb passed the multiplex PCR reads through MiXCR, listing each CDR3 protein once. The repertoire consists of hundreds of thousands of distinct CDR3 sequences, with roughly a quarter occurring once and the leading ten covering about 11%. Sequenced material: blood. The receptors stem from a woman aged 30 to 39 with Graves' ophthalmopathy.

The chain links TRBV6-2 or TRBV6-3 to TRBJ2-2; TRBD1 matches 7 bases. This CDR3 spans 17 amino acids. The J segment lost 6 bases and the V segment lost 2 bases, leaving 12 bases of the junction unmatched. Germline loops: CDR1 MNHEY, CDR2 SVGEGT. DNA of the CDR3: TGTGCCAGCAGTTACGCCTACAGGGGCGAGGTCCCCGGGGAGCTGTTTTTT. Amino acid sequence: CASSYAYRGEVPGELFF.

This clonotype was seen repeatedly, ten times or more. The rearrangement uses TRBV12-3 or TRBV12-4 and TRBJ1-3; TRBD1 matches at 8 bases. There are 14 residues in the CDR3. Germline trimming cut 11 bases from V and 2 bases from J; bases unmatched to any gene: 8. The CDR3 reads CAGGRGLAGNTIYF. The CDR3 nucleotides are TGTGCCGGGGGCAGGGGGCTAGCTGGAAACACCATATATTTT.

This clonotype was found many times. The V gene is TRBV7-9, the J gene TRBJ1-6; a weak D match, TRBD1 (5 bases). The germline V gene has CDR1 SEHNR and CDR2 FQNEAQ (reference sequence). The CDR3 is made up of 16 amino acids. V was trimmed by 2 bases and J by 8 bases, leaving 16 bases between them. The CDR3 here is CASSLYAGSEHSPLHF. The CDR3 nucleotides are TGTGCCAGCAGCTTATACGCAGGGAGCGAGCATTCACCCCTCCACTTT.

For the CDR3, the DNA is TGTGCCAGCAGTGGGTCGGCTAGCGGGGGGGCCTCCTACGAGCAGTACTTC. Amino acid sequence: CASSGSASGGASYEQYF. This chain connects TRBV6-1 to TRBJ2-7; 12 bases are shared with TRBD2. The CDR3 covers 17 residues. Germline loops: CDR1 MNHNS, CDR2 SASEGT. The junction had 7 bases not matched to a gene; V was cut back by 4 bases and J by 0 bases.

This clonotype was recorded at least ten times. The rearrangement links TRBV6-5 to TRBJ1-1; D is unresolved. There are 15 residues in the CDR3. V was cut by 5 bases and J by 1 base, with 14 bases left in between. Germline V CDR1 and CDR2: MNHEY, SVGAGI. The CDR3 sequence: CASSHGLVKNTEAFF. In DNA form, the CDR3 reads TGTGCCAGCAGTCACGGCTTGGTCAAGAACACTGAAGCTTTCTTT.

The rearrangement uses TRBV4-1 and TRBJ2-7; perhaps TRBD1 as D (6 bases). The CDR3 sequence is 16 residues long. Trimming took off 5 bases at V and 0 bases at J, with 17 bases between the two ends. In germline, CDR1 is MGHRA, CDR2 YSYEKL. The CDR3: CASSSQARGSSYEQYF. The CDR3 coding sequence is TGCGCCAGCAGCTCTCAGGCCAGGGGAAGCTCCTACGAGCAGTACTTC.

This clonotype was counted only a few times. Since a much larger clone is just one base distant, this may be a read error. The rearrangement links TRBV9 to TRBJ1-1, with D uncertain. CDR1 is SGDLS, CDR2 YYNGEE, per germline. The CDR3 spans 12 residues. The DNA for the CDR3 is TGTGCCAGCAGCGTAGAAGGGCCTGAAGCTTGCTTT. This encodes CASSVEGPEACF.

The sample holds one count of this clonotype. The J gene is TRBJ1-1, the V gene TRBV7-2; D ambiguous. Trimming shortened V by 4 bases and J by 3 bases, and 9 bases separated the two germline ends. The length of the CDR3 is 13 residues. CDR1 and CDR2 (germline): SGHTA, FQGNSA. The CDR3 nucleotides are TGTGCCAGCAGCTCGCAGACGGACACTGAAGCTTTCTTT. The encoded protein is CASSSQTDTEAFF.

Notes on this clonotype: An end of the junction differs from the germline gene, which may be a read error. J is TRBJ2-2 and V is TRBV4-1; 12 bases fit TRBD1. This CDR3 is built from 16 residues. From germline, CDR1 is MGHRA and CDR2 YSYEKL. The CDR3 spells CASSQRDRGLAGELFF. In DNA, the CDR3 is TGCGCTAGCAGCCAACGGGACAGGGGGCTCGCCGGGGAGCTGTTTTTT.

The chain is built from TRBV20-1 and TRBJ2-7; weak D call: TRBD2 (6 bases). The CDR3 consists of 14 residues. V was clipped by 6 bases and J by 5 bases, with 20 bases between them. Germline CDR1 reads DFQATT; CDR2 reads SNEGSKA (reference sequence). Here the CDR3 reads CSAILALAINEQYF. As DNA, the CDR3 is TGCAGTGCCATTCTAGCGCTCGCGATTAACGAGCAGTACTTC.

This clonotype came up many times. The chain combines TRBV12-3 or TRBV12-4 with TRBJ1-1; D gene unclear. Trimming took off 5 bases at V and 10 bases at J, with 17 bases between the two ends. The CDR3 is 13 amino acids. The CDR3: CASSPPDIRLAFF. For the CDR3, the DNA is TGTGCCAGCAGTCCTCCCGACATCCGGCTAGCTTTCTTT.

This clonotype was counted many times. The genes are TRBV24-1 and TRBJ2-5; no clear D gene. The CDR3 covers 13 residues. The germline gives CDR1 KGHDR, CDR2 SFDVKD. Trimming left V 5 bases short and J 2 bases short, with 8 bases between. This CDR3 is CATSGQAQETQYF. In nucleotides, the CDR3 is TGTGCCACCAGTGGTCAGGCTCAAGAGACCCAGTACTTC.

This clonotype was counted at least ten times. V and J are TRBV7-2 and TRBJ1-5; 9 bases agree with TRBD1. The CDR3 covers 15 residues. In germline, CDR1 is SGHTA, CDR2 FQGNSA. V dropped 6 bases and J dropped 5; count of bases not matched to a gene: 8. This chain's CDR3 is CASSSNRGQDQPQHF. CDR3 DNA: TGTGCCAGCAGTTCCAACAGGGGGCAAGATCAGCCCCAGCATTTT.

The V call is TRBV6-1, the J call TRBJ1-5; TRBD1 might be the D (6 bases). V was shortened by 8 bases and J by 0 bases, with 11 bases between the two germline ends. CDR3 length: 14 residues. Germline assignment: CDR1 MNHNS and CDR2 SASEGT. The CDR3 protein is CASYTGNSNQPQHF. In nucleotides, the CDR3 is TGTGCCAGCTATACAGGGAATAGCAATCAGCCCCAGCATTTT.

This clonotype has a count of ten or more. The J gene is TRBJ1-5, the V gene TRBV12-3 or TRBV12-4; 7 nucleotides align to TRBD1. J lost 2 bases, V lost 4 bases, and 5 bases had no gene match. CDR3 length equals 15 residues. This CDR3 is CASSYRGEGNQPQHF. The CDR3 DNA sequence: TGTGCCAGCAGTTACAGGGGTGAAGGCAATCAGCCCCAGCATTTT.

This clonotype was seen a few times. CDR3 amino acids: CASSIRGGPQYF. CDR3 bases: TGTGCCAGTAGTATCCGGGGGGGCCCCCAGTACTTC. The V gene is TRBV19, the J gene TRBJ2-5; 8 bases match TRBD2. This CDR3 has 12 amino acids. Germline CDR1 LNHDA, CDR2 SQIVND (reference sequence). With V trimmed by 3 bases and J by 9 bases, 3 bases remained unmatched.

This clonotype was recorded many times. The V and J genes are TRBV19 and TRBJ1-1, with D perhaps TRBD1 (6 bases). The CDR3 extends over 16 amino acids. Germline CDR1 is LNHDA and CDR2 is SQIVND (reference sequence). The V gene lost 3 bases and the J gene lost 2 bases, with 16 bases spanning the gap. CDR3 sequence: CASSIGGAPVNTEAFF. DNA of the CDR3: TGTGCCAGTAGTATCGGGGGGGCGCCGGTAAACACTGAAGCTTTCTTT. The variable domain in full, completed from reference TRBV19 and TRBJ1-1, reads DGGITQSPKYLFRKEGQNVTLSCEQNLNHDAMYWYRQDPGQGLRLIYYSQIVNDFQKGDIAEGYSVSREKKESFPLTVTSAQKNPTAFYLCASSIGGAPVNTEAFFGQGTRLTVV.

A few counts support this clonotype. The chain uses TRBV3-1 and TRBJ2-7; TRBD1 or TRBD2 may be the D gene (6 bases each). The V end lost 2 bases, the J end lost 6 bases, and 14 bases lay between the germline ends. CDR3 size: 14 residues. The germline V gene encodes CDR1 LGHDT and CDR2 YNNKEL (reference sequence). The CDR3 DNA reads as TGTGCCAGCAGCCAACAACAGGGAGCGGGCGAGCAGTACTTC. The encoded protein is CASSQQQGAGEQYF.

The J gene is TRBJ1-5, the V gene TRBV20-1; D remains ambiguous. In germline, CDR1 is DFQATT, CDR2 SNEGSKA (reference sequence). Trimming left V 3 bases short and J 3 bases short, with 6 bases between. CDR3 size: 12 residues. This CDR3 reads CSASPLNQPQHF. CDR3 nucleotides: TGCAGTGCTAGTCCTCTCAATCAGCCCCAGCATTTT.

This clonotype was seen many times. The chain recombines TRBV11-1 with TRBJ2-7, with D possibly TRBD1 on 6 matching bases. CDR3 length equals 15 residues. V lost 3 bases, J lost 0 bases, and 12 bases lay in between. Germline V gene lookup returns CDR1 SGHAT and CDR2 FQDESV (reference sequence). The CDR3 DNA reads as TGTGCCAGCAGCTTTCTTACAGGGAACTCCTACGAGCAGTACTTC. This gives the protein CASSFLTGNSYEQYF.

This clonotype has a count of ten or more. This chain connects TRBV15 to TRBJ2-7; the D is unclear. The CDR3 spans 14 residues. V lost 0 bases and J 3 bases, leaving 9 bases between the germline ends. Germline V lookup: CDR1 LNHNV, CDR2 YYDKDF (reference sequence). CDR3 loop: CATSRDLQNYEQYF. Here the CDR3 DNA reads TGTGCCACCAGCAGAGATCTACAGAACTACGAGCAGTACTTC.

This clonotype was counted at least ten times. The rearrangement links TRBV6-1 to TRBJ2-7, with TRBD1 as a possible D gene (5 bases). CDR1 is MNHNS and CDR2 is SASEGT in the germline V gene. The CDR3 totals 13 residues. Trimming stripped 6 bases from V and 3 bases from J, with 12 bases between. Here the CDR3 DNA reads TGTGCCAGCAGCCCAGGGCCGAACTACGAGCAGTACTTC. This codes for CASSPGPNYEQYF.

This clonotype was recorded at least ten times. The CDR3 region has the DNA TGTGCCAGCAGCTTTTCGCAGGGTAGTTCACCCCTCCACTTT. It translates to CASSFSQGSSPLHF. This chain links TRBV13 with TRBJ1-6; TRBD1 might be the D (5 bases). The V end was cut by 3 bases, the J end by 9 bases, with 12 bases between. The CDR3 totals 14 residues. Germline CDR1 and CDR2: PRHDT and FYEKMQ (reference sequence).

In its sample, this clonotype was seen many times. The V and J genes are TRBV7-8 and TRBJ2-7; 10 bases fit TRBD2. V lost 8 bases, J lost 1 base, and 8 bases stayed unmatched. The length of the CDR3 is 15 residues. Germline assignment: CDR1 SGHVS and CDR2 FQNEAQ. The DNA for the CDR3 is TGTGCCAGCGGTCCTAGCGGGGGAGGGTCCTACGAGCAGTACTTC. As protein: CASGPSGGGSYEQYF.

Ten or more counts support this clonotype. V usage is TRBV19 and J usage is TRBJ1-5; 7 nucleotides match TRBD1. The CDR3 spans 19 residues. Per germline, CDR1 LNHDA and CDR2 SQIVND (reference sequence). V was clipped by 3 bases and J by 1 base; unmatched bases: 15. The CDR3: CASSIPTGAARYSNQPQHF. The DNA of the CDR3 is TGTGCCAGTAGTATCCCAACAGGGGCCGCCAGGTACAGCAATCAGCCCCAGCATTTT.

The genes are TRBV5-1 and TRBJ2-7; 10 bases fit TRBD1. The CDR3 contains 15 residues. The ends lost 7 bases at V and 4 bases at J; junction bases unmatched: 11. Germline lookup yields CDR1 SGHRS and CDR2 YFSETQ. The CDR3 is CASCDSTGGLYEQYF. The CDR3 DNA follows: TGCGCCAGCTGCGATTCGACAGGGGGCTTGTACGAGCAGTACTTC.

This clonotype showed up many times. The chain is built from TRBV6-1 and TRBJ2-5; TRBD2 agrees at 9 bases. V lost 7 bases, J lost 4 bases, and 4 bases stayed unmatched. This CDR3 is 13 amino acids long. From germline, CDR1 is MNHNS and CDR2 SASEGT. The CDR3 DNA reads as TGTGCCAGCAAGGCAGCGGGGGGAGAGACCCAGTACTTC. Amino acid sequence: CASKAAGGETQYF.

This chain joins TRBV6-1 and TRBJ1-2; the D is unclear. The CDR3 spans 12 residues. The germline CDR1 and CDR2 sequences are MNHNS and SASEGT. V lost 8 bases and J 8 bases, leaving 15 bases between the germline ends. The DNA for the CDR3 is TGTGCCAGCGAAGAGAGAGGCGGGGGCTACACCTTC. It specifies CASEERGGGYTF.